The 17 T cell receptor beta chains below come from one sample, sequenced in a study of blood T cell repertoires in COVID-19. Some clones are missing from TCRdb's copy, which holds only in-frame ones; the method was immunoSEQ multiplex PCR. The repertoire holds some 240,000 clones, with 82% as singletons. The sequenced material came from peripheral blood. These receptor sequences come from a woman in her sixties with active or convalescent COVID-19.

V gene TRBV7-2 combines with J gene TRBJ1-3; tentatively, D is TRBD1 (5 bases). Germline CDR1 is SGHTA and CDR2 is FQGNSA. V was cut by 4 bases and J by 5 bases, with 15 bases left in between. The CDR3 is 15 residues long. This CDR3 reads CASSSTGPRRNTIYF. In DNA form, the CDR3 reads TGTGCCAGCAGCTCTACAGGTCCAAGACGAAACACCATATATTTT.

This clone was counted once. The chain employs TRBV7-8 and TRBJ1-1; D is ambiguous. The V and J ends lost 0 bases and 7 bases respectively, with 6 bases between them. The CDR3 spans 12 residues. Germline V CDR1 and CDR2: SGHVS, FQNEAQ. Written as DNA, the CDR3 is TGTGCCAGCAGCTTAGCGGCAGGTGAAGCTTTCTTT. Translated: CASSLAAGEAFF.

V and J are TRBV2 and TRBJ2-7, with 10 bases fitting TRBD2. Germline V lookup: CDR1 SNHLY, CDR2 FYNNEI. The CDR3 length is 14 residues. The V gene end was trimmed by 10 bases and the J gene end by 0 bases; junction bases not matched to a gene: 6. The CDR3: CATKTSGTSYEQYF. DNA of the CDR3: TGTGCCACTAAAACTAGCGGGACCTCCTACGAGCAGTACTTC. Filled out from reference TRBV2 and TRBJ2-7, the complete variable domain reads EPEVTQTPSHQVTQMGQEVILRCVPISNHLYFYWYRQILGQKVEFLVSFYNNEISEKSEIFDDQFSVERPDGSNFTLKIRSTKLEDSAMYFCATKTSGTSYEQYFGPGTRLTVT.

The chain recombines TRBV2 with TRBJ1-4, with TRBD1 identical over 10 bases. CDR3 length equals 17 residues. Germline V gene lookup returns CDR1 SNHLY and CDR2 FYNNEI. V shed 9 bases and J 7 bases; nucleotides not matched to a gene: 17. In DNA form, the CDR3 reads TGTGCCAGTGGGGAGGGACAGGGGCCCCGGCGAGGTGAAAAACTGTTTTTT. Translated, it gives CASGEGQGPRRGEKLFF.

The chain links TRBV19 to TRBJ1-1; 8 nucleotides align to TRBD1. The germline gives CDR1 LNHDA, CDR2 SQIVND (reference sequence). The CDR3 contains 17 residues. V was pared by 3 bases and J by 0 bases, with 9 bases of the junction left unmatched. In nucleotides, the CDR3 is TGTGCCAGTAGTATGGGTGACAGGGGTTACCTGAACACTGAAGCTTTCTTT. Protein product: CASSMGDRGYLNTEAFF.

This sequence joins TRBV14 and TRBJ1-3; D remains ambiguous. Germline CDR1 reads SGHDN; CDR2 reads FVKESK. The CDR3 sequence is 14 residues long. V was trimmed by 1 base and J by 2 bases, leaving 6 bases between them. The CDR3 spells CASSQASPGNTIYF. The CDR3 DNA is TGTGCCAGCAGCCAAGCCAGTCCTGGAAACACCATATATTTT.

The V call is TRBV10-3, the J call TRBJ2-3; TRBD2 might be the D (5 bases). Germline CDR1 ENHRY, CDR2 SYGVKD. The CDR3 is 16 residues long. V lost 6 bases to trimming and J lost 5 bases, with 21 bases between them. CDR3 residues: CAISASVRAGVDTQYF. The DNA of the CDR3 is TGTGCCATCAGCGCCTCGGTTCGCGCCGGGGTAGATACGCAGTATTTT.

The chain employs TRBV9 and TRBJ1-2; D call uncertain. The CDR3 has 15 residues. Germline CDR1 SGDLS, CDR2 YYNGEE. V was pared by 4 bases and J by 6 bases, with 19 bases between. The CDR3 loop is CASSFSPADWNGYTF. CDR3 nucleotide sequence: TGTGCCAGCAGCTTCTCCCCGGCAGACTGGAATGGCTACACCTTC.

The chain uses TRBV6-5 and TRBJ1-2; no clear D. Germline V CDR1 and CDR2: MNHEY, SVGAGI. The V end was cut by 6 bases, the J end by 3 bases, with 17 bases between. This CDR3 contains 15 residues. The CDR3 nucleotides read TGTGCCAGCAGCCCGGTCCGGTTATTAGACTATGGCTACACCTTC. It translates to CASSPVRLLDYGYTF.

The V and J genes are TRBV30 and TRBJ1-5; D not resolved. The CDR3 covers 16 residues. CDR1 and CDR2 (germline): GTSNPN, SVGIG (reference sequence). The V and J ends lost 3 bases and 2 bases respectively, with 17 bases between them. This CDR3 reads CAWSQIYDGGNQPQHF. The CDR3 nucleotides read TGTGCCTGGAGCCAGATATACGACGGGGGCAATCAGCCCCAGCATTTT.

This clone was counted only a few times. The chain couples TRBV19 to TRBJ1-4; 7 bases map to TRBD1. The ends lost 3 bases at V and 4 bases at J; junction bases unmatched: 5. Looked up from germline, CDR1 is LNHDA and CDR2 is SQIVND (reference sequence). This CDR3 spans 15 amino acids. The CDR3 spells CASSMGTASNEKLFF. In nucleotides, the CDR3 is TGTGCCAGTAGTATGGGGACAGCAAGTAATGAAAAACTGTTTTTT. The full variable domain, with the rest looked up from reference TRBV19 and TRBJ1-4, is DGGITQSPKYLFRKEGQNVTLSCEQNLNHDAMYWYRQDPGQGLRLIYYSQIVNDFQKGDIAEGYSVSREKKESFPLTVTSAQKNPTAFYLCASSMGTASNEKLFFGSGTQLSVL.

This clone occurred a few times. The chain couples TRBV6-2 or TRBV6-3 to TRBJ1-6; 8 nucleotides line up with TRBD1. Germline V gene sequence: CDR1 MNHEY, CDR2 SVGEGT. Trimming removed 6 bases from V and 7 bases from J; junction bases left unmatched: 5. The CDR3 sequence is 14 residues long. The CDR3 nucleotides are TGTGCCAGCAGCCCACAGGGGGTGAATTCACCCCTCCACTTT. Translating gives CASSPQGVNSPLHF.

This clone was detected once. The chain is built from TRBV9 and TRBJ1-1, with a possible D match to TRBD1 (5 bases). Germline values: CDR1 SGDLS, CDR2 YYNGEE. The length of the CDR3 is 15 residues. V lost 3 bases and J 4 bases, leaving 16 bases between the germline ends. In DNA form, the CDR3 reads TGTGCCAGCAGCGGCCCGCAGGGTTCCCCCACTGAAGCTTTCTTT. Protein: CASSGPQGSPTEAFF.

The V and J genes are TRBV6-6 and TRBJ2-1, with unresolved D. CDR1 is MNHNY and CDR2 is SVGAGI in the germline V gene (reference sequence). There are 14 residues in the CDR3. Trimming shortened V by 3 bases and J by 4 bases, and 10 bases separated the two germline ends. CDR3 in DNA: TGTGCCAGCAGTTATAGCCGGGTATACAATGAGCAGTTCTTC. The encoded protein is CASSYSRVYNEQFF.

The rearrangement links TRBV7-2 to TRBJ2-2; the D is unclear. This CDR3 region has 16 residues. V was cut by 1 base and J by 0 bases, with 9 bases left in between. The germline CDR1 and CDR2 sequences are SGHTA and FQGNSA. The CDR3 here is CASSLGQRPNTGELFF. CDR3 DNA sequence: TGTGCCAGCAGCTTAGGGCAGAGGCCGAACACCGGGGAGCTGTTTTTT.

V gene TRBV9 combines with J gene TRBJ1-1, with 7 bases that match TRBD1. This CDR3 is built from 15 residues. V lost 4 bases, J lost 7 bases, and 13 bases stayed unmatched. Germline V lookup: CDR1 SGDLS, CDR2 YYNGEE. The CDR3 nucleotides are TGTGCCAGCAGCCTTTTACAGGGGCCTGATGGTGAAGCTTTCTTT. As protein: CASSLLQGPDGEAFF.

As to this clone: A junction end diverges from the germline sequence, so it may reflect a read error. The chain joins TRBV6-5 to TRBJ1-1, with D possibly being TRBD1 (5 bases). The CDR3 covers 14 residues. Germline V CDR1 and CDR2: MNHEY, SVGAGI. CDR3 protein: CASSYSTGDTEAFF. CDR3 DNA sequence: TGTGCCAGCAGCTACTCCACAGGAGACACTGAAGCTTTCTTT.